The 3 T cell receptor beta chains given below trace back to one sample, sequenced in a study of T cell responses to AZD1222 COVID-19 vaccine. TCRdb's table, derived via immunoSEQ multiplex PCR, lists solely in-frame clones and lacks some. The sample lists about 150,000 clones, about 89% seen once, with 8% to 10% in the top ten. Sequenced here: peripheral blood, sampled 28 days after the second AZD1222 dose. The source is an adult who received the AZD1222 COVID-19 vaccine.

The chain uses TRBV5-4 and TRBJ1-2; 8 positions match TRBD1. The CDR3 extends over 15 amino acids. Germline-derived CDR1 and CDR2 are SGHNT and YYREEE (reference sequence). J gave up 3 bases and V 1 base, and 5 bases lay outside the gene matches. CDR3 sequence: CASSLYGQGDYGYTF. The CDR3 DNA reads TGTGCCAGCAGCTTGTATGGACAGGGCGACTATGGCTACACCTTC.

The genes are TRBV29-1 and TRBJ2-1; D gene ambiguous. This CDR3 contains 11 residues. Germline V CDR1 and CDR2: SQVTM, ANQGSEA. Trimming removed 3 bases from V and 2 bases from J, with 2 bases in between. CDR3 in amino acids: CSVDPYNEQFF. Written as DNA, the CDR3 is TGCAGCGTTGACCCCTACAATGAGCAGTTCTTC.

This rearrangement joins TRBV2 to TRBJ1-5; D remains unclear. CDR1 is SNHLY and CDR2 is FYNNEI in the germline V gene. The CDR3 has 14 residues. The V and J ends lost 2 bases and 8 bases respectively, with 13 bases between them. The CDR3 region is CASSETSGPEPQHF. DNA of the CDR3: TGTGCCAGCAGTGAAACGAGCGGGCCGGAGCCCCAGCATTTT.